This note documents a single T cell receptor (beta chain) sequence. The data derive from a study of blood T cell repertoires in COVID-19. Using immunoSEQ multiplex PCR, the repertoire was profiled, and TCRdb retains in-frame clones only, with some absent. The sample yields over 150,000 clones, more than 70% seen once. Trimming stripped 8 bases from V and 2 bases from J, with 13 bases between. This CDR3 is built from 13 residues. The sequence came from a middle-aged man who had recovered from COVID-19. The chain combines TRBV23-1 with TRBJ2-7; D is possibly TRBD1 (5 bases). TRBV23-1 is an open reading frame, and its role is uncertain. Sequencing was carried out using peripheral blood. CDR3 loop: CASSLTVPYEQYF. The CDR3 nucleotides read TGCGCCAGCTCCCTGACAGTACCCTACGAGCAGTACTTC.